This entry concerns a single T cell receptor beta chain. The CDR3 is made up of 14 amino acids. V was shortened by 6 bases and J by 0 bases, with 9 bases between the two germline ends. Germline loops: CDR1 KGHSH, CDR2 LQKENI. This specimen comes from a study of cytomegalovirus exposure and HLA in healthy donors. PCR amplification relied on 60 Vbeta primers (plus 13 Jbeta primers). The data were produced by immunoSEQ multiplex PCR, yet TCRdb's version contains in-frame clones alone and is incomplete. Of some 150,000 clones detected, more than 80% appear once; the ten largest clones hold about 12%. Sequenced material: PBMCs. The rearrangement uses TRBV18 and TRBJ2-1; D possibly corresponds to TRBD2 (6 bases). This TCR was sampled from a woman between 45 and 60 years old in good health and CMV-seronegative. The CDR3 DNA reads TGTGCCAGCTCGGAGGGGTCCTCCTACAATGAGCAGTTCTTC. Residues: CASSEGSSYNEQFF.